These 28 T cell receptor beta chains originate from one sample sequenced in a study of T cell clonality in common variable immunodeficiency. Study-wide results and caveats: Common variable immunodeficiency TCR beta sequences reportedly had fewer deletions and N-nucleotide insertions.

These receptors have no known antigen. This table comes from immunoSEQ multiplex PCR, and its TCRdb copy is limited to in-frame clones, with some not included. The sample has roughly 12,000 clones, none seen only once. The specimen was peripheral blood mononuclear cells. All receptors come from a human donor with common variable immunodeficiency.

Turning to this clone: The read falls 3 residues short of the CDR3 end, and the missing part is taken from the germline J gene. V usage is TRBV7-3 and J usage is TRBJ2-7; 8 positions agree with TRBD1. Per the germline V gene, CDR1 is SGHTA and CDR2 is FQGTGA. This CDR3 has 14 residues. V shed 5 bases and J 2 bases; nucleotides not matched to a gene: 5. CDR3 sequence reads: CASSLDRGPYEQYF. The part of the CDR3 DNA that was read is TGTGCCAGCAGCCTCGACAGGGGCCCCTACGAG.

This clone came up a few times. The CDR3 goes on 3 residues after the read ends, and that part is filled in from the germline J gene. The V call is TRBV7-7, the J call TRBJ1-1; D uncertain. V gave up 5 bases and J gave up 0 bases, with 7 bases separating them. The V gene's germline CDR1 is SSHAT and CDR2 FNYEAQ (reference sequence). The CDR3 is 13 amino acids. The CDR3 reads CASSLTLNTEAFF. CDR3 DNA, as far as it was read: TGTGCCAGCAGCCTTACACTGAACACTGAA. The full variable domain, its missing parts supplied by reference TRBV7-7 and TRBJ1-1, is GAGVSQSPRYKVTKRGQDVTLRCDPISSHATLYWYQQALGQGPEFLTYFNYEAQPDKSGLPSDRFSAERPEGSISTLTIQRTEQRDSAMYRCASSLTLNTEAFFGQGTRLTVV.

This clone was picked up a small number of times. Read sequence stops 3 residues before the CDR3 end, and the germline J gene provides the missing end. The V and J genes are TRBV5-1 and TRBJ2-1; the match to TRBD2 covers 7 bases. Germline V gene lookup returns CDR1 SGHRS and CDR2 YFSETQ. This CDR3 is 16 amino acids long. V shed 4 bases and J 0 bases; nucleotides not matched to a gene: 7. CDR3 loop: CASSTNGGFSYNEQFF. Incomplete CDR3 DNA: TGCGCCAGCAGCACGAACGGGGGGTTCTCCTACAATGAG.

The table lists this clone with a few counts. The DNA read from the CDR3 is TGTGCCAGCTCTCCTACCGGGACAGGCCAATACAATGAG. It encodes CASSPTGTGQYNE. The entire CDR3 protein is CASSPTGTGQYNEQFF. The chain has TRBV18 and TRBJ2-1, with TRBD1 matching 8 bases. The observed sequence ends 3 residues before the CDR3 terminus, with the missing tail filled in from the germline J gene. V lost 6 bases and J lost 4; bases outside the gene matches: 11. The CDR3 consists of 16 residues. The germline V gene encodes CDR1 KGHSH and CDR2 LQKENI.

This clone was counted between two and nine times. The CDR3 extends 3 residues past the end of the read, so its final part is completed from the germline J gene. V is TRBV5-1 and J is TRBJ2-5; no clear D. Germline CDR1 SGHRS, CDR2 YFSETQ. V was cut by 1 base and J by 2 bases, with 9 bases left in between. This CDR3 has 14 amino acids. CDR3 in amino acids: CASSLSLTQETQYF. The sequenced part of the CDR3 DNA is TGCGCCAGCAGCTTGTCACTAACTCAAGAGACC.

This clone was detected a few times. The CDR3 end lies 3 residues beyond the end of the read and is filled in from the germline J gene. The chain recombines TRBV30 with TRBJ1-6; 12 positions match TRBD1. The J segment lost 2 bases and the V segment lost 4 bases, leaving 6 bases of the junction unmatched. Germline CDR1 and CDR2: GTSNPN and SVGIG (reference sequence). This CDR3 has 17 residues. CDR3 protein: CAWKRDRGLAYNSPLHF. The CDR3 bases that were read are TGTGCCTGGAAAAGGGACAGGGGGCTTGCCTATAATTCACCC. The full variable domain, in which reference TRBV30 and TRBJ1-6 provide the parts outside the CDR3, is SQTIHQWPATLVQPVGSPLSLECTVEGTSNPNLYWYRQAAGRGLQLLFYSVGIGQISSEVPQNLSASRPQDRQFILSSKKLLLSDSGFYLCAWKRDRGLAYNSPLHFGNGTRLTVT.

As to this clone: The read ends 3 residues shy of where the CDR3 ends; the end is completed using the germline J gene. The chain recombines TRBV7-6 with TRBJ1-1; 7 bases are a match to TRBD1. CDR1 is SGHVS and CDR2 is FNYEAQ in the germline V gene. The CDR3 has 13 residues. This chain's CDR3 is CASSLVRGGEAFF. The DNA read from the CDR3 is TGTGCCAGCAGCTTAGTAAGAGGGGGCGAA.

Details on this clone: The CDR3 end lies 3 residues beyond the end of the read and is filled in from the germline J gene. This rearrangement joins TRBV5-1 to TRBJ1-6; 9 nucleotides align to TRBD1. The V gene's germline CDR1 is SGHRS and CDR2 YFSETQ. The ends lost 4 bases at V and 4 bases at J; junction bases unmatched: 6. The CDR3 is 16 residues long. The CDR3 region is CASSAGTGTYNSPLHF. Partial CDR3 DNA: TGCGCCAGCAGCGCGGGGACAGGGACGTATAATTCACCC.

The CDR3 region is CASRPAHLTSGGANEQYF. The CDR3 DNA, read in part, is TGTGCCAGTAGGCCCGCGCACCTGACTAGCGGGGGGGCTAACGAG. The chain combines TRBV19 with TRBJ2-7, with 14 bases that match TRBD2. The missing CDR3 end, 3 residues past where the read stops, is filled in from the germline J gene. The V gene's germline CDR1 is LNHDA and CDR2 SQIVND (reference sequence). This CDR3 has 18 amino acids. V gave up 6 bases and J gave up 5 bases; unmatched junction bases: 15.

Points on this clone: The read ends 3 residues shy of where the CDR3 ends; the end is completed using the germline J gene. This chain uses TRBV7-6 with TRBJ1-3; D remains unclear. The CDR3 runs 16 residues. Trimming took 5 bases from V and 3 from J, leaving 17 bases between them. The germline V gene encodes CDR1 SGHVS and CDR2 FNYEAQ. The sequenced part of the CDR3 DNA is TGTGCCAGCAGCCTAACCCCAGAGGCTAGTGGAAACACC. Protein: CASSLTPEASGNT. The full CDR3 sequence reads CASSLTPEASGNTIYF.

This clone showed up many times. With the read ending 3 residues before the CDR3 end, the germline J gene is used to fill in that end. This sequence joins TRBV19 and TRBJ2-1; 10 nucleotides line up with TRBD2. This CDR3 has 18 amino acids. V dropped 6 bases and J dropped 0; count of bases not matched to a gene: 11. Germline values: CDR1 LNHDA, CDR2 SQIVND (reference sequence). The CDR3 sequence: CASSDPRASGGSYNEQFF. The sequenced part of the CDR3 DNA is TGTGCCAGTAGCGACCCCCGTGCTAGCGGGGGCTCCTACAATGAG.

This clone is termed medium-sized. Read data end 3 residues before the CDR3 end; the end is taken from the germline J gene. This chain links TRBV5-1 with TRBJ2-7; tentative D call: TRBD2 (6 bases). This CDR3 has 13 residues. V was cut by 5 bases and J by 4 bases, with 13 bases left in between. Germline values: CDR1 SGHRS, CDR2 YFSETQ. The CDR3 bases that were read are TGCGCCAGCAGTTACGAGGGGAGGTACGAG. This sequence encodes CASSYEGRYE. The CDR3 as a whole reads CASSYEGRYEQYF.

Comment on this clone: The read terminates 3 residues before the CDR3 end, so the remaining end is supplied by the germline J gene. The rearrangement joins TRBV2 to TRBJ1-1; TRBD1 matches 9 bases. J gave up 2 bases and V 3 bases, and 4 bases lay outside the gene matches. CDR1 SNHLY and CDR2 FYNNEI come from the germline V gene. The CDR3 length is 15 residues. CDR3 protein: CASSDPGQGNTEAFF. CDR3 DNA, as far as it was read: TGTGCCAGCAGTGACCCGGGACAGGGCAACACTGAA.

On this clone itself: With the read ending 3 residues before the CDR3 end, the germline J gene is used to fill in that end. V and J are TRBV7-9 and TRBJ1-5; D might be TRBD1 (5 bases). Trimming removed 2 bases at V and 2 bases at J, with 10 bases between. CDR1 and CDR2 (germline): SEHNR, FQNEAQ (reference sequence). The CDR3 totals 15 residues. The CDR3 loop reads CASSLQGEGNQPQHF. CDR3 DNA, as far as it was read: TGTGCCAGCAGCTTACAGGGAGAGGGCAATCAGCCC.

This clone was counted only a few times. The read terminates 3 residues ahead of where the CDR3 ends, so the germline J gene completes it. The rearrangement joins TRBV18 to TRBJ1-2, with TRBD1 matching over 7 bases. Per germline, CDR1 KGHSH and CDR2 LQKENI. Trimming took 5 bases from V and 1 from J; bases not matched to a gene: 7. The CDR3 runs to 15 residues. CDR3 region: CASSVTGQSNYGYTF. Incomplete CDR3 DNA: TGTGCCAGCTCAGTAACGGGACAGAGTAACTATGGC.

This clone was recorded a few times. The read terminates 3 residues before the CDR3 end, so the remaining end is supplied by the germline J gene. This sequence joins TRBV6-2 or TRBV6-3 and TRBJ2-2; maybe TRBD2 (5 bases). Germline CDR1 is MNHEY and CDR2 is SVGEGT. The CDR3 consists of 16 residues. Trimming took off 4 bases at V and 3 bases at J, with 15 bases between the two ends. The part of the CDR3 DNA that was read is TGTGCCAGCAGTTTACGAGGGCCAGGCTACACCGGGGAG. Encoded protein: CASSLRGPGYTGE. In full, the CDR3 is CASSLRGPGYTGELFF.

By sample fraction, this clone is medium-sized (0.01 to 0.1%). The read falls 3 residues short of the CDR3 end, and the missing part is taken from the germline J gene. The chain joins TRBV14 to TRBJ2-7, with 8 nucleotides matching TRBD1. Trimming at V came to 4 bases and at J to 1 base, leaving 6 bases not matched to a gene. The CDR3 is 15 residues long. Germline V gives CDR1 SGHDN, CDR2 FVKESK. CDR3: CASSLIQGVSYEQYF. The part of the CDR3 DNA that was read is TGTGCCAGCAGCCTGATACAGGGGGTGTCCTACGAG.

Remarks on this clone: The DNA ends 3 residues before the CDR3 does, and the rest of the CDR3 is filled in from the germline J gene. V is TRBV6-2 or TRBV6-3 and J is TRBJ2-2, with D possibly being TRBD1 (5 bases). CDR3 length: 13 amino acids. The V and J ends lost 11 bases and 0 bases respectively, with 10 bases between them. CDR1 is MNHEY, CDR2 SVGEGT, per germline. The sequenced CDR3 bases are TGTGCCTGTCGACAGACGAACACCGGGGAG. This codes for CACRQTNTGE. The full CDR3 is CACRQTNTGELFF.

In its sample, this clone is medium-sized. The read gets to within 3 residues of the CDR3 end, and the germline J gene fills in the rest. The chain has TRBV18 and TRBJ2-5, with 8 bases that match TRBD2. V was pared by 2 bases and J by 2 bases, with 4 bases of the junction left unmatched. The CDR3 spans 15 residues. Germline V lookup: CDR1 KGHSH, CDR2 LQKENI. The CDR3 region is CASSPAGGRQETQYF. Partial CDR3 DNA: TGTGCCAGCTCACCAGCGGGGGGTCGTCAAGAGACC.

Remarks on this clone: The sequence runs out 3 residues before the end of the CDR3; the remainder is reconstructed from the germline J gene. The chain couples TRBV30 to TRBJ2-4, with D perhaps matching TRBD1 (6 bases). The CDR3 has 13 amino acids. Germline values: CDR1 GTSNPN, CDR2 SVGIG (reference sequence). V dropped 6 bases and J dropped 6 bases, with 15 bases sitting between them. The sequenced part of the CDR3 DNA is TGTGCCTGCGATTCAGGGGCGGGAAACATT. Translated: CACDSGAGNI. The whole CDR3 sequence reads CACDSGAGNIQYF.

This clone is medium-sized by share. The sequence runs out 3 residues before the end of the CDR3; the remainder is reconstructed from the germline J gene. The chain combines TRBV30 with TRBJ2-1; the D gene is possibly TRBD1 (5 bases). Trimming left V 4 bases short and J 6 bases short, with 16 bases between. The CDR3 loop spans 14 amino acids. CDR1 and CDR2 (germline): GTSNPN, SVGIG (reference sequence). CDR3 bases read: TGTGCCTGGAAGGCTCCGCAGGGAATCAATGAG. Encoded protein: CAWKAPQGINE. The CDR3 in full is CAWKAPQGINEQFF.

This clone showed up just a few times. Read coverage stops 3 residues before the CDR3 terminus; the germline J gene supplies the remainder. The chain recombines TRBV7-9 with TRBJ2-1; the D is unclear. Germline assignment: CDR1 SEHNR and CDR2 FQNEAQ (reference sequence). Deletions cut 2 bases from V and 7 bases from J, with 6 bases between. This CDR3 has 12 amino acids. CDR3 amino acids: CASSLRWNEQFF. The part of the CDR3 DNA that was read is TGTGCCAGCAGCTTAAGGTGGAATGAG.

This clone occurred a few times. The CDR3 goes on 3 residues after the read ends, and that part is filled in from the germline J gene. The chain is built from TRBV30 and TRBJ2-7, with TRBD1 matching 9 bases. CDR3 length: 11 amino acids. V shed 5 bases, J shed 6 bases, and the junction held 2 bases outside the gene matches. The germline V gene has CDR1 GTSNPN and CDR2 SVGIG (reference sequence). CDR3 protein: CAWGTGSEQYF. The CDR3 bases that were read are TGTGCCTGGGGGACAGGGAGCGAG.

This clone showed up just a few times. CDR3 DNA, as far as it was read: TGTGCCAGCAGGGGACTAGCGGGGGGCACCGGGGAG. This gives the protein CASRGLAGGTGE. The whole CDR3 sequence reads CASRGLAGGTGELFF. J is TRBJ2-2 and V is TRBV2; TRBD2 matches at 15 bases. The CDR3 goes on 3 residues after the read ends, and that part is filled in from the germline J gene. V lost 6 bases and J lost 4; bases outside the gene matches: 0. Germline V gene data show CDR1 as SNHLY and CDR2 as FYNNEI. The CDR3 runs to 15 residues.

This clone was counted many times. The CDR3 protein is CASSSAGPRYGYTF. The sequenced part of the CDR3 DNA is TGCGCCAGCAGCTCAGCGGGACCGCGCTATGGC. The rearrangement links TRBV5-1 to TRBJ1-2; possible D gene TRBD1, 5 bases. The DNA ends 3 residues before the CDR3 does, and the rest of the CDR3 is filled in from the germline J gene. V was clipped by 3 bases and J by 4 bases, with 13 bases between them. The CDR3 contains 14 residues. CDR1 is SGHRS, CDR2 YFSETQ, per germline.

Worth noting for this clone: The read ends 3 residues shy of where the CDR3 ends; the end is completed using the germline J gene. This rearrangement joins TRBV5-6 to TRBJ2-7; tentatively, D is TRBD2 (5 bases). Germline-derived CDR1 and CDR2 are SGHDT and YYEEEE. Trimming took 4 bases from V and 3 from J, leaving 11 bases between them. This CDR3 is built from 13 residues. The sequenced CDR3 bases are TGTGCCAGCAGCCCCGGACTGAACTACGAG. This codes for CASSPGLNYE. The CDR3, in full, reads CASSPGLNYEQYF.

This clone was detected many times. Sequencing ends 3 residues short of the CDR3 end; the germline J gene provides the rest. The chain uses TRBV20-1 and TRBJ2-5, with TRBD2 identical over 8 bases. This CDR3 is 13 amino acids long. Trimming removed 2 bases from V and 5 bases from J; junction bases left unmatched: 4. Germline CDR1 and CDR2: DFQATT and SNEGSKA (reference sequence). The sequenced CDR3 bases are TGCAGTGCTAGATTCCGGGAGGGGGAGACC. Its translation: CSARFREGET. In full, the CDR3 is CSARFREGETQYF.

CDR3 DNA, as far as it was read: TGTGCCAGTAAGTTCGGCCGACAGGGGTCCGTGGGTTCACCC. Residues: CASKFGRQGSVGSP. Given in full, the CDR3 is CASKFGRQGSVGSPLHF. The rearrangement joins TRBV19 to TRBJ1-6; the match to TRBD1 covers 8 bases. The CDR3 end falls 3 residues outside the read, so it is completed with the germline J gene. V dropped 7 bases and J dropped 9; count of bases not matched to a gene: 17. The CDR3 extends over 17 amino acids. Germline CDR1 reads LNHDA; CDR2 reads SQIVND (reference sequence).